The table lists the clone carrying this T cell receptor beta chain with a few counts. The sample belongs to a study of T-cell reconstitution after alpha-beta-depleted transplantation in children. The V segment lost 4 bases and the J segment 7 bases; nucleotides outside the gene matches: 6. The CDR3 runs to 14 residues. Germline values: CDR1 LGHDT, CDR2 YNNKEL (reference sequence). During its preparation, the TCRbeta library received unique molecular identifiers. Using its own MiXCR run on the PCR reads, TCRdb lists one record per CDR3 protein. The data contain around 410,000 distinct CDR3 sequences, roughly 10% of them singletons.

The clonotype was recovered from a human donor who donated a stem cell graft to a child with acute myeloid leukemia. The V call is TRBV3-1, the J call TRBJ2-2; 7 bases map to TRBD1. Specimen: PBMCs from the stem cell graft donor, collected from the stem cell graft. DNA for the CDR3: TGTGCCAGCAGCCTGGAAGGGGGCGGCGGGGAGCTGTTTTTT. This gives the protein CASSLEGGGGELFF.